This section outlines one T cell receptor (beta chain) sequence together with its context. Its antigen is not identified. The data were obtained in a study of shared clonotypes between healthy human individuals. Study-level points and caveats: The researchers took only blood, and tissue repertoires probably look different.

Sequencing used immunoSEQ multiplex PCR; TCRdb keeps in-frame clones, though not all of them. The repertoire includes more than 2 million clones, almost 96% of them detected once, and 0.13% sits in the top ten. CDR1 and CDR2 from the germline V gene are MDHEN and SYDVKM. CDR3 length equals 14 residues. V was clipped by 6 bases and J by 0 bases, with 12 bases between them. Sequencing was done on a sample of naive CD4+ T cells sorted from blood. Described subset: CD45RA+ positively selected. The chain has TRBV28 and TRBJ2-7, with D perhaps assigned TRBD1 or TRBD2 (5 bases each). The receptor was derived from a man aged 18 to 29 in good health. For the CDR3, the DNA is TGTGCCAGCAGGGGGACGGTGAGCTCCTACGAGCAGTACTTC. Its protein product is CASRGTVSSYEQYF.